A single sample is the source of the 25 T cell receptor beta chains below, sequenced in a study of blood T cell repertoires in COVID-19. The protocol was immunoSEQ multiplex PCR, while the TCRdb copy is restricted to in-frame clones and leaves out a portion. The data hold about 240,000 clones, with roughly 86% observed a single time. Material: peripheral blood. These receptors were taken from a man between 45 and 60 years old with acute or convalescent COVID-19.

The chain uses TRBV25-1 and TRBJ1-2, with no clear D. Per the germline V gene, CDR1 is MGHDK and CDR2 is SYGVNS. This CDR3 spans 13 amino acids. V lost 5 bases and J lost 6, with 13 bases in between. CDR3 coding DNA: TGTGCCAGCAGTATGACTTCATACGATGGCTACACCTTC. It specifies CASSMTSYDGYTF.

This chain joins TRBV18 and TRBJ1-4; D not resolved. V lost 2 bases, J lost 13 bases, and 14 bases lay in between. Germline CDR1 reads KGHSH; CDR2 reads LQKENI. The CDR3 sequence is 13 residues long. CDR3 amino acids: CASSPIGNSGLFF. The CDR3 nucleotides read TGTGCCAGCTCACCAATCGGGAACAGTGGACTGTTTTTT.

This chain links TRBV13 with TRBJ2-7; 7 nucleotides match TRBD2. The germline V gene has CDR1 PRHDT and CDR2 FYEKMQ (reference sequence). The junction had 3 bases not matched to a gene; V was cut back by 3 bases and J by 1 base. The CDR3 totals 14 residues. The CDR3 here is CASSLSGKSYEQYF. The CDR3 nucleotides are TGTGCCAGCAGCTTGAGCGGGAAATCCTACGAGCAGTACTTC.

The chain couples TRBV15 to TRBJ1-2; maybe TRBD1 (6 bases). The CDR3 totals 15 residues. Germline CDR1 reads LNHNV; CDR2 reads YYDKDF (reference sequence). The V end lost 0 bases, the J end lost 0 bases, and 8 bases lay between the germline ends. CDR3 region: CATSRDGTTNYGYTF. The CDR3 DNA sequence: TGTGCCACCAGCAGAGATGGGACAACTAACTATGGCTACACCTTC. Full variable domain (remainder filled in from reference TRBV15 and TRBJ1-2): DAMVIQNPRYQVTQFGKPVTLSCSQTLNHNVMYWYQQKSSQAPKLLFHYYDKDFNNEADTPDNFQSRRPNTSFCFLDIRSPGLGDTAMYLCATSRDGTTNYGYTFGSGTRLTVV.

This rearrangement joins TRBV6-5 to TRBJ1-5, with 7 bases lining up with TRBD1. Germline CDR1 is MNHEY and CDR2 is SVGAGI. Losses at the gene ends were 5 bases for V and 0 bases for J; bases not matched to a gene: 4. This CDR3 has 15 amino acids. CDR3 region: CASSRTGDSNQPQHF. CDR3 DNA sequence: TGTGCCAGCAGTAGGACAGGAGATAGCAATCAGCCCCAGCATTTT.

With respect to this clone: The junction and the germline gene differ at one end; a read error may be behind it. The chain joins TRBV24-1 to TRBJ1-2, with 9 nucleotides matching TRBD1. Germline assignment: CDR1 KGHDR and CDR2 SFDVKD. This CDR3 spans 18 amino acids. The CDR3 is CATSDSPGQGSTGYSYTF. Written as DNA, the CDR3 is TGTGCCACCAGTGATTCGCCGGGACAGGGTAGTACGGGCTATAGCTACACCTTC.

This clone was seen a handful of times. CDR3 protein: CASSPGTSSYEQYF. The CDR3 DNA is TGTGCCAGCTCACCCGGGACTAGTTCCTACGAGCAGTACTTC. The chain couples TRBV18 to TRBJ2-7, with TRBD2 matching 8 bases. J lost 1 base, V lost 3 bases, and 2 bases had no gene match. Germline V CDR1 and CDR2: KGHSH, LQKENI. The CDR3 has 14 amino acids.

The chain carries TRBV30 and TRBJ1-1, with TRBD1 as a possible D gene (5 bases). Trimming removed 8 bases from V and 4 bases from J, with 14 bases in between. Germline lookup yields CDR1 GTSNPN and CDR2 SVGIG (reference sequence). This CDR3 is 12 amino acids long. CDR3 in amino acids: CATAGARTEAFF. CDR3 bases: TGTGCCACGGCTGGGGCGCGCACTGAAGCTTTCTTT.

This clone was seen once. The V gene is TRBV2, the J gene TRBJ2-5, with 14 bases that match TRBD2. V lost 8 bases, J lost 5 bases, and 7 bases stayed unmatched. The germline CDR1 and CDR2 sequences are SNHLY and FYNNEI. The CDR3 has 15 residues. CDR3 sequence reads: CASQRLAGGQETQYF. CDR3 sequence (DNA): TGTGCCAGCCAAAGACTAGCGGGGGGGCAGGAGACCCAGTACTTC.

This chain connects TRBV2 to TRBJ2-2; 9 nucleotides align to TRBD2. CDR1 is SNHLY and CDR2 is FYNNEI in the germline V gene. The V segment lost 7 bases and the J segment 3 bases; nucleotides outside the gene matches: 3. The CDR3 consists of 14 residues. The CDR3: CASIAGADTGELFF. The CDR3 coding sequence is TGTGCCAGCATAGCGGGAGCGGACACCGGGGAGCTGTTTTTT.

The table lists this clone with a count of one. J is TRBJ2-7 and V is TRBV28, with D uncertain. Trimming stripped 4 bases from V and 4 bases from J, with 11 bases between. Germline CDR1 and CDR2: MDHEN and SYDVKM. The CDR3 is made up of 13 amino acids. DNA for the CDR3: TGTGCCAGCAGTTCCCCCCACTCATACGAGCAGTACTTC. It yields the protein CASSSPHSYEQYF.

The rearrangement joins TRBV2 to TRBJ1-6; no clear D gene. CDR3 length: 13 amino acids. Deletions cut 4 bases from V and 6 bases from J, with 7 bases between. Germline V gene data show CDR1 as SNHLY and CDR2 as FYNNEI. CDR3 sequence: CASSARGNSPLHF. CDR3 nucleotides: TGTGCCAGCAGTGCCCGAGGTAATTCACCCCTCCACTTT.

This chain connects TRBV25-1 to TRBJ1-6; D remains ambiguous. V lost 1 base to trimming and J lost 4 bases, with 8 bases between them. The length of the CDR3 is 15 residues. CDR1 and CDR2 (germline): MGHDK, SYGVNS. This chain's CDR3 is CASSESPYYNSPLHF. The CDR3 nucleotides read TGTGCCAGCAGTGAATCCCCTTATTATAATTCACCCCTCCACTTT.

This CDR3 is CASSPDVTGRVDNEQFF. The CDR3 region has the DNA TGTGCCAGCAGCCCAGACGTAACAGGGCGGGTGGACAATGAGCAGTTCTTC. The chain has TRBV7-9 and TRBJ2-1, with D perhaps TRBD1 (6 bases). CDR1 is SEHNR and CDR2 is FQNEAQ in the germline V gene (reference sequence). The CDR3 spans 17 residues. The germline V and J ends were trimmed by 5 bases and 5 bases, with 22 bases remaining between them.

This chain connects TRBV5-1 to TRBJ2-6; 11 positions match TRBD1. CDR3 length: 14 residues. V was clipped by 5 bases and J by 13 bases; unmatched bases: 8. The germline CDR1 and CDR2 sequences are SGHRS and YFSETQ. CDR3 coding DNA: TGCGCCAGCAGAGCAGCCGGGACAGGGGGAGTCCTGACTTTC. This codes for CASRAAGTGGVLTF. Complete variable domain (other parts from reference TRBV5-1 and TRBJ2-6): KAGVTQTPRYLIKTRGQQVTLSCSPISGHRSVSWYQQTPGQGLQFLFEYFSETQRNKGNFPGRFSGRQFSNSRSEMNVSTLELGDSALYLCASRAAGTGGVLTFGAGSRLTVL.

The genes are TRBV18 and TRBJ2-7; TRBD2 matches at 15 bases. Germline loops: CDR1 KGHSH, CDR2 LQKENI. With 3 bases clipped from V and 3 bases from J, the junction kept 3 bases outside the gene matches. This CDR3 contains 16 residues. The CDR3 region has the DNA TGTGCCAGCTCACCGGGACTAGCGGGGGGATTCTACGAGCAGTACTTC. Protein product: CASSPGLAGGFYEQYF.

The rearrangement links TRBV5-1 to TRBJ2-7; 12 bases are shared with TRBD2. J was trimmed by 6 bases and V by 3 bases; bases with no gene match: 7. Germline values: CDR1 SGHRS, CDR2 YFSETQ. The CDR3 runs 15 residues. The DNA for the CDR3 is TGCGCCAGCAGCTCTATGACTAGCGGGAGTCGCGAGCAGTACTTC. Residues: CASSSMTSGSREQYF. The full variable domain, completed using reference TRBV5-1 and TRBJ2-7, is KAGVTQTPRYLIKTRGQQVTLSCSPISGHRSVSWYQQTPGQGLQFLFEYFSETQRNKGNFPGRFSGRQFSNSRSEMNVSTLELGDSALYLCASSSMTSGSREQYFGPGTRLTVT.

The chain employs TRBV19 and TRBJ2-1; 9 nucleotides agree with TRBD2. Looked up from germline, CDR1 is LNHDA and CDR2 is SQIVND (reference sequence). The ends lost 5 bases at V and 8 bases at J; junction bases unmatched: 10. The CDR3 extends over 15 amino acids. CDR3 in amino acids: CASSAGTSSYHEQFF. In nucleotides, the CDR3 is TGTGCCAGTAGTGCCGGGACTAGCAGTTACCATGAGCAGTTCTTC.

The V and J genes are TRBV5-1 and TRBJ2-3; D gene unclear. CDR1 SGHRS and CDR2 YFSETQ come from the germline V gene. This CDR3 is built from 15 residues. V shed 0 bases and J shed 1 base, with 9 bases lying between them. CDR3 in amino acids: CASSLVGGRTDTQYF. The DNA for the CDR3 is TGCGCCAGCAGCTTGGTTGGCGGTCGCACAGATACGCAGTATTTT.

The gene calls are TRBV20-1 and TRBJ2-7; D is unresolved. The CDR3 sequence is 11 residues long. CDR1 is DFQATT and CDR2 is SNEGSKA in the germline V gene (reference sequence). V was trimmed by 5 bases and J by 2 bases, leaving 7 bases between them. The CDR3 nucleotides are TGCAGTGCTGAGGATACCTACGAGCAGTACTTC. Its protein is CSAEDTYEQYF.

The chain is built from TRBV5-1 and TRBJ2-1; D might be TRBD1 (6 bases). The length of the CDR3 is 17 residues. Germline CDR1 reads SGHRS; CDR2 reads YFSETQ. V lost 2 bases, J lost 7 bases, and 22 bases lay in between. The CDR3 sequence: CASSLSGTSGGGNEQFF. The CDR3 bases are TGCGCCAGCAGCTTATCCGGGACATCGGGTGGTGGGAATGAGCAGTTCTTC. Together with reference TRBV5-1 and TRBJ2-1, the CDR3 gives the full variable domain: KAGVTQTPRYLIKTRGQQVTLSCSPISGHRSVSWYQQTPGQGLQFLFEYFSETQRNKGNFPGRFSGRQFSNSRSEMNVSTLELGDSALYLCASSLSGTSGGGNEQFFGPGTRLTVL.

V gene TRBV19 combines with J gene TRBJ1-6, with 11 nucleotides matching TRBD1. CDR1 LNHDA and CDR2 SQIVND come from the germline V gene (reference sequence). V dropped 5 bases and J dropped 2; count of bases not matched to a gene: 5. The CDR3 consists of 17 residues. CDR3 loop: CASSSGTGGTYNSPLHF. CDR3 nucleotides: TGTGCCAGTAGTTCCGGGACAGGGGGTACCTATAATTCACCCCTCCACTTT. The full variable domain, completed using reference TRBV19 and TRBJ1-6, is DGGITQSPKYLFRKEGQNVTLSCEQNLNHDAMYWYRQDPGQGLRLIYYSQIVNDFQKGDIAEGYSVSREKKESFPLTVTSAQKNPTAFYLCASSSGTGGTYNSPLHFGNGTRLTVT.

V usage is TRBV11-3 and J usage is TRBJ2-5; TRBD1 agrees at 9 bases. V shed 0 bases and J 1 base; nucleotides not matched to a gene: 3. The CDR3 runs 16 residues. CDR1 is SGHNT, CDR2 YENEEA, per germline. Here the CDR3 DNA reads TGTGCCAGCAGCTTAGAAGGACAGGGGCTCCAAGAGACCCAGTACTTC. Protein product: CASSLEGQGLQETQYF.

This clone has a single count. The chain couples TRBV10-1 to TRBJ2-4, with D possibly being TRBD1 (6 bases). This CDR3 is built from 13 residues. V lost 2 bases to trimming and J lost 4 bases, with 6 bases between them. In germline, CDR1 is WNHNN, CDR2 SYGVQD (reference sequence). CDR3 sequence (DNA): TGCGCCAGCAGTGAGACAGGGAAAAACATTCAGTACTTC. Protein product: CASSETGKNIQYF.

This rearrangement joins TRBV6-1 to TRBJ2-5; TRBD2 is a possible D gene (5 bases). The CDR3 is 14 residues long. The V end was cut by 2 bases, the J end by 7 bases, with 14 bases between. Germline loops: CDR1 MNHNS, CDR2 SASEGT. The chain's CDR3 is CASSEIFSGGTQYF. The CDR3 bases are TGTGCCAGCAGTGAAATCTTTTCCGGAGGGACCCAGTACTTC.